This TCR beta chain is from a study of T-cell reconstitution after alpha-beta-depleted transplantation in children. V lost 8 bases and J 5 bases, leaving 7 bases between the germline ends. CDR3 length equals 11 residues. Germline CDR1 MNHEY, CDR2 SVGEGT. Researchers prepared the TCRbeta library using unique molecular identifiers, the study reports. TCRdb reprocessed the PCR reads via MiXCR and lists one record per CDR3 protein. Of 400,000 to 500,000 distinct CDR3 sequences listed, 11% are singletons. The chain uses TRBV6-2 or TRBV6-3 and TRBJ2-1; D uncertain. The source material was PBMCs from the stem cell graft donor, sampled from the stem cell graft. The sequence was collected from a human donor who donated a stem cell graft to a child with acute myeloid leukemia. CDR3 residues: CASLTDNEQFF. DNA of the CDR3: TGTGCCAGCCTGACTGACAATGAGCAGTTCTTC.